This T cell receptor (beta chain) was obtained from a study of human T cells and chemical hapten exposure. TCRdb itself ran the RACE reads through MiXCR, one entry per CDR3 protein. Among 150,000 to 200,000 distinct CDR3 sequences, under 30% were seen once, and the ten largest hold 2% to 2.5%. Time point reported: patch test 3, about 24 weeks after DPC sensitization. Treatment denoted: therapeutic diphenylcyclopropenone sensitization with weekly scalp DPC. The CDR3 is 14 residues long. Germline V gene lookup returns CDR1 MDHEN and CDR2 SYDVKM. Trimming cost V 5 bases and J 1 base, with 8 bases left between them.

The source was whole blood, collected in connection with sensitization to the hapten diphenylcyclopropenone (DPC). The TCR comes from a woman in her forties with alopecia areata. Some clones in this sample may be carry-over from other donors' samples. This chain links TRBV28 with TRBJ2-2; possible D gene TRBD1, 6 bases. The CDR3 region has the DNA TGTGCCAGCAGTGAGACAGGGAACACCGGGGAGCTGTTTTTT. Its translation is CASSETGNTGELFF.